Shown below are 8 T cell receptor beta chains from a single sample sequenced in a study of T cells expressing NK-cell markers. TCRdb re-analyzed the 5' RACE reads; it lists each CDR3 protein once, without DNA. The sample totals almost 450,000 distinct CDR3 sequences. Sequencing was done on a sample of blood T cells: a sorted CD56 or NKG2C T cell subset, CD4+ or CD8+ T cells, or bulk PBMC T cells (not recorded which). Receptors were obtained from a woman aged 18-69 years in good health.

The J gene is TRBJ1-4, the V gene TRBV7-8; lacking DNA, the TRBD1 call made by TCRdb goes unchecked. This CDR3 has 14 amino acids. The germline gives CDR1 SGHVS, CDR2 FQNEAQ. The CDR3 sequence is CASRPGRINEKLFF.

This chain links TRBV29-1 with TRBJ2-3; TCRdb indicates TRBD2, and absent DNA this call remains unverified. There are 13 residues in the CDR3. CDR1 is SQVTM, CDR2 ANQGSEA, per germline. CDR3 sequence: CSGTSGSTDTQYF.

The V and J genes are TRBV14 and TRBJ2-3; there is no DNA to check the TCRdb D call of TRBD2. Germline CDR1 SGHDN, CDR2 FVKESK. The CDR3 runs to 14 residues. CDR3: CASSKGGRTDTQYF.

CDR3 sequence: CSVDGPGGAFF. The V and J genes are TRBV29-1 and TRBJ1-1; TCRdb's D call, TRBD1, is unchecked because there is no DNA. CDR1 and CDR2 (germline): SQVTM, ANQGSEA. The CDR3 is made up of 11 amino acids.

The genes are TRBV12-3 or TRBV12-4 and TRBJ1-6; TCRdb's D call of TRBD1 is untestable without DNA. The CDR3 runs 15 residues. CDR3 region: CASSPLEGTNSPLHF.

The chain has TRBV7-3 and TRBJ2-1; TCRdb's D call of TRBD1 is untestable without DNA. The germline V gene encodes CDR1 SGHTA and CDR2 FQGTGA. CDR3 length equals 13 residues. This chain's CDR3 is CASSFMGHREQFF.

The chain combines TRBV12-3 or TRBV12-4 with TRBJ2-1; the D call of TRBD2 rests on TCRdb alone, since no DNA is present to check it. The CDR3 totals 17 residues. The CDR3 sequence is CASSPTDSGRRYNEQFF.

CDR3 sequence: CASSLGLAGGPRYNEQFF. This chain connects TRBV27 to TRBJ2-1; absent DNA, TCRdb's TRBD2 call cannot be checked. The CDR3 contains 18 residues. The germline V gene encodes CDR1 MNHEY and CDR2 SMNVEV (reference sequence).